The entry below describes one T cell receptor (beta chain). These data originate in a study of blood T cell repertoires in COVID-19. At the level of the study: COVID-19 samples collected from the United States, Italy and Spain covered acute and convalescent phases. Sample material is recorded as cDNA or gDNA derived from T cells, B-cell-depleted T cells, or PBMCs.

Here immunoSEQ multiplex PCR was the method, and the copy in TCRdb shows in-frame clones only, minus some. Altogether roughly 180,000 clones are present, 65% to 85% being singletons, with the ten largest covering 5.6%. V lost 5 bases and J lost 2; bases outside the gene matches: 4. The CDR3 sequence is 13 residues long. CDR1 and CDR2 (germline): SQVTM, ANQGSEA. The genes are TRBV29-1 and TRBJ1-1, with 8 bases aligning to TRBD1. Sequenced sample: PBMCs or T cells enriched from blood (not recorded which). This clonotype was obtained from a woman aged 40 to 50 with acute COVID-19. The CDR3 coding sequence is TGCAGCGTTCAGGGGGCAGGAAACACTGAAGCTTTCTTT. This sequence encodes CSVQGAGNTEAFF.